This TCR beta chain was identified in a study of identical twins' blood T cells. Overall study findings and caveats: Shared CDR3 clonotype counts tracked mainly the product of cloneset sizes.

Germline CDR1 and CDR2: LNHDA and SQIVND (reference sequence). The germline V and J ends were trimmed by 6 bases and 2 bases, with 11 bases remaining between them. The CDR3 totals 14 residues. Both ends of each TCR cDNA library bore sample-specific barcodes. TCRdb recomputed calls from the 5' RACE reads with MiXCR, one row per CDR3 protein. The sample carries 300,000 to 400,000 distinct CDR3 sequences, roughly 30% recorded once. Six healthy women, forming three identical twin pairs, donated samples. Concerning this clonotype: Its antigen is as yet unknown.

Material for sequencing was PBMCs. This sequence originates from a woman aged 18 to 49 in good health. The chain uses TRBV19 and TRBJ2-1, with a possible D match to TRBD2 (5 bases). For the CDR3, the DNA is TGTGCCAGTAGCGGGAAGTCCCCCTACAATGAGCAGTTCTTC. It is translated as CASSGKSPYNEQFF.